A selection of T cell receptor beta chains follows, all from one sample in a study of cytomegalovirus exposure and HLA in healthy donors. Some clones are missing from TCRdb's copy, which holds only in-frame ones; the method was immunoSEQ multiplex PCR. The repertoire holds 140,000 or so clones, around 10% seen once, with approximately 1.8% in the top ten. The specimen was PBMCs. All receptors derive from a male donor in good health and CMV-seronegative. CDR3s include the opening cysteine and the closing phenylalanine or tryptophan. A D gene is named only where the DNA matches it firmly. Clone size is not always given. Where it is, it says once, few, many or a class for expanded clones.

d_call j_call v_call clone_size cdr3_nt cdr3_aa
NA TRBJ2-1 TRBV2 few TGTGCCAGCAGTCCAGACAGCTCCTACAATGAGCAGTTCTTC CASSPDSSYNEQFF
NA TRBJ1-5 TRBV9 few TGTGCCAGCAGCTTCAGGGGTGGAAATCAGCCCCAGCATTTT CASSFRGGNQPQHF
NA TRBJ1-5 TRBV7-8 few TGTGCCAGCACCCCGGACTTGGGGGGGAATCAGCCCCAGCATTTT CASTPDLGGNQPQHF
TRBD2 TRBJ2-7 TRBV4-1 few TGCGCCAGCAGCCTCGGACTAGCGGGAGACTACGAGCAGTACTTC CASSLGLAGDYEQYF
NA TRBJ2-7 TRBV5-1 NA TGCGCCAGCAGCTTGGCTCCTCAGACAGAATCCTACGAGCAGTACTTC CASSLAPQTESYEQYF
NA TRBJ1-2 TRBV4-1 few TGCGCCAGCAGCCAAGAAGAGGGAAACGGCTACACCTTC CASSQEEGNGYTF
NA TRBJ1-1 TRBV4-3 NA TGCGCCAGCAGCCAAGATGGGAGTCTGAACACTGAAGCTTTCTTT CASSQDGSLNTEAFF
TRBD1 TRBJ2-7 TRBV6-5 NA TGTGCCAGCAGGGGCAGGCTAACAGGGGGCTACGAGCAGTACTTC CASRGRLTGGYEQYF
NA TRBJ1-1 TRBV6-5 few TGTGCCAGCAGTTACTCGAAGGGGACTGAAGCTTTCTTT CASSYSKGTEAFF
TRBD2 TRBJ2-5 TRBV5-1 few TGCGCCAGCAGCGTCCTGACTAGCGGGGATCCGTGGGGCCAAGAGACCCAGTACTTC CASSVLTSGDPWGQETQYF
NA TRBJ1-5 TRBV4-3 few TGCGCCAGCAGCCCGTGGAGTGGGAGCAATCAGCCCCAGCATTTT CASSPWSGSNQPQHF
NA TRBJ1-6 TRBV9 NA TGTGCCAGCAGCGCGGGAGGGGTCAATTCACCCCTCCAATTT CASSAGGVNSPLQF
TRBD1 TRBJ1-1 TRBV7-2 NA TGTGCCAGCAGCCCACGGACAGGGGCGAACACTGAAGCTTTCTTT CASSPRTGANTEAFF
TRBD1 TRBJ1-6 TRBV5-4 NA TGTGCCAGCAGCTTGGGGGGAGGACAGGGATATTCACCCCTCCACTTT CASSLGGGQGYSPLHF
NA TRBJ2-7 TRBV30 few TGTGCCTGGAGCCCTCCGGTTTCGGGAACCGAGCAGTACTTC CAWSPPVSGTEQYF
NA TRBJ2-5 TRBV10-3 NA TGTGCCATCAGTGAGCATCTCGAGGAAGAGACCCAGTACTTC CAISEHLEEETQYF
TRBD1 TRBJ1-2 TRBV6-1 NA TGTGCCAGCAGTGAAAGGTCAGGGGGCTATGGCTACACCTTC CASSERSGGYGYTF
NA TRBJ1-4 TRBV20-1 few TGCAGTGCTAGAGACACAGGGAAACTGTTTTTT CSARDTGKLFF
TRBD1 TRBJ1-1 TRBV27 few TGTGCCAGCAGTTTACACAGGGGGCAAGACACTGAAGCTTTCTTT CASSLHRGQDTEAFF
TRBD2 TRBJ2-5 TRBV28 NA TGTGCCAGCAGTTCACTAGCGGGGGGTGGGGAGACCCAGTACTTC CASSSLAGGGETQYF
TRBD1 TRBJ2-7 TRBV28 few TGTGCCAGCAGTCCACCACGCACAGGGGGCGAGCAGTACTTC CASSPPRTGGEQYF
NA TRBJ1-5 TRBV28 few TGTGCCAGCAGTTTAGATAGGGGGTCCAATCAGCCCCAGCATTTT CASSLDRGSNQPQHF
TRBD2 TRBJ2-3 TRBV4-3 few TGCGCCAGCAGCCAAGAGCCCCCTAGCGGGGGAACAGATACGCAGTATTTT CASSQEPPSGGTDTQYF
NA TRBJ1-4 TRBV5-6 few TGTGCCAGCAGCTGGGGACAAGAGTTTCAAAAACTGTTTTTT CASSWGQEFQKLFF
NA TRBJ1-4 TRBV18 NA TGTGCCAGCTCACCGCCGGGTTCAACTAATGAAAAACTGTTTTTT CASSPPGSTNEKLFF
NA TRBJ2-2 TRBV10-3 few TGTGCCATCATGTTGAGCACTTCGAACACCGGGGAGCTGTTTTTT CAIMLSTSNTGELFF
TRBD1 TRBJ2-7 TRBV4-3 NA TGCGCCAGCAGCCAACGCCGACAGGGATCCTACGAGCAGTACTTC CASSQRRQGSYEQYF
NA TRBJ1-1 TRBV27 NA TGTGCCAGCAGTCTATACGGGGGTACTGAAGCTTTCTTT CASSLYGGTEAFF
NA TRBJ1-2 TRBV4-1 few TGCGCCAGCAGCCAAAGAGGAGGCTATGGCTACACCTTC CASSQRGGYGYTF
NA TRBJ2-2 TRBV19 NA TGTGCCAGTAGTATCCCCGGGATCGGCACCGGGGAGCTGTTTTTT CASSIPGIGTGELFF
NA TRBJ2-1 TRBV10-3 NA TGTGCCATCGCTGAAACTAGTGGGCTGGGTGAGCAGTTCTTC CAIAETSGLGEQFF
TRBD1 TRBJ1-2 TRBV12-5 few TGTGCTAGTGGTCCATCAGTTGGGGACAGCTCTAACTATGGCTACACCTTC CASGPSVGDSSNYGYTF
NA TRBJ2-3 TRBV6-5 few TGTGCGGCGGGCTCCCGCGATACGCAGTATTTT CAAGSRDTQYF
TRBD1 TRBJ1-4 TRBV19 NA TGTGCCAGTACCGGCGAGGGGGCCGATACCGGAAAACTGTTTTTT CASTGEGADTGKLFF
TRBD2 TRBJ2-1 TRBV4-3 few TGCGCCAGCAGCCGAAGACTAGCGGGGAATGATGAGCAGTTCTTC CASSRRLAGNDEQFF
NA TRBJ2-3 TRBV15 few TGTGCCACCAGCAGAGATCTAGCAGATACGCAGTATTTT CATSRDLADTQYF
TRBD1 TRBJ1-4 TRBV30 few TGTGCCTGGGGACAGGGTTCTGAAAAACTGTTTTTT CAWGQGSEKLFF
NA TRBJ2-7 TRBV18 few TGTGCCAGCTCACTCCTACCCTACGAGCAGTACTTC CASSLLPYEQYF
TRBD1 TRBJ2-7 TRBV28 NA TGTGCCTGCGGGACAGGTCTCTCCTACGAGCAGTACTTC CACGTGLSYEQYF
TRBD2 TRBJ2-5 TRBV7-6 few TGTGCCAGCAGGACCGAAGCGGGAGGGGTTAAAGAGACCCAGTACTTC CASRTEAGGVKETQYF
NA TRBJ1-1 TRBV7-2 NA TGTGCCAGCAGCTTAGGTGGCAATATGGGCGCTGAAGCTTTCTTT CASSLGGNMGAEAFF
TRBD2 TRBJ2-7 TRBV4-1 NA TGCGCCAGCAGCCAAGAGGCGGGAGGGCCTTGGTACGAGCAGTACTTC CASSQEAGGPWYEQYF
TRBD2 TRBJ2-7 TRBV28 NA TGTGCCAGCAGTTCCCCTCATTCTAGCGGGAGGGGGGTAGGCTTC CASSSPHSSGRGVGF
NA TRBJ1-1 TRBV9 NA TGTGCCAGCAGCGTAGCTACAGCGAACACTGAAGCTTTCTTT CASSVATANTEAFF
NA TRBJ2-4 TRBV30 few TGTGCCTGGAGTGTCCGCGGGGCTTTTTTGTCCTACTTC CAWSVRGAFLSYF
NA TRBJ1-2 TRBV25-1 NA TGTGCCAGCAGTGAATTGGGGGGGACACAAAGAGGCTACACCTTC CASSELGGTQRGYTF
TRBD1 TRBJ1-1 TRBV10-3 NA TGTGCCATCAGTGAGTCGAGGACAGGGGCCCTGAACACTGAAGCTTTCTTT CAISESRTGALNTEAFF
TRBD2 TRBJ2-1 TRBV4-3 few TGCGCCAGCAGCCAAGACCCCACCCTAGCGGGAGGTTACAATGAGCAGTTCTTC CASSQDPTLAGGYNEQFF
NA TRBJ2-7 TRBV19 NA TGTGCCAGTAGTATAATGTCAGGGAACGAGCAGTACTTC CASSIMSGNEQYF
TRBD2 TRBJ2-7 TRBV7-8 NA TGTGCCAGCAGCTTAGTGGCGGGAGGCTCCTACGAGCAGTACTTC CASSLVAGGSYEQYF
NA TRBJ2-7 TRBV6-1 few TGTGCCAGCAGTGGGACGGGGGGCGCAGACGAGCAGTACTTC CASSGTGGADEQYF
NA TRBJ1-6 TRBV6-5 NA TGTGCCAGCAGAACTACAGGGTGGAATTCACCCCTCCACTTT CASRTTGWNSPLHF
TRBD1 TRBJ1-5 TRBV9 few TGTGCCAGCAGCGCCGGACAGGGTGGTTTTCAGCCCCAGCATTTT CASSAGQGGFQPQHF
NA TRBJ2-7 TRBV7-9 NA TGTGCCAGCAGCTTAGGAAGTGGCGGACTAAACTCCTACGAGCAGTACTTC CASSLGSGGLNSYEQYF
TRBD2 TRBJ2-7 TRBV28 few TGTGCCAGCAGCCCGATGGGAGGGGTATCCTACGAGCAGTACTTC CASSPMGGVSYEQYF
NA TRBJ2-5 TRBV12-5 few TGTGCTAGTGGTTTGGTACTCCCGGGAACGCAAGAGACCCAGTACTTC CASGLVLPGTQETQYF
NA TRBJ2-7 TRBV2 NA TGTGCCAGCAGTGTAATAACACCTGAGCAGTACTTC CASSVITPEQYF
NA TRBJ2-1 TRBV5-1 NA TGCGCCAGCAGCCTGATGGAACAGAGCTCCTACAATGAGCAGTTCTTC CASSLMEQSSYNEQFF
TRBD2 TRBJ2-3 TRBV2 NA TGTGCCAGCAGTGAACTTCTAGCGGCAGATACGCAGTATTTT CASSELLAADTQYF
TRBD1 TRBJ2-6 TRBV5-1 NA TGCGCCAGCACTTTGCAGGGGGCTGGGGCCAACGTCCTGACTTTC CASTLQGAGANVLTF